A selection of T cell receptor beta chains follows, all from one sample in a study of blood T cells in healthy people across ages. TCRdb used MiXCR to reprocess the 5' RACE reads, holding one entry per CDR3 protein. Here the sample spans approximately 810,000 distinct CDR3 sequences, about 34% being singletons. The material sequenced was blood. Receptors originate from a man aged 18-30 years in good health. CDR3s include the opening cysteine and the closing phenylalanine or tryptophan. D genes are given only for firm matches. Only part of the rows carry a size: once, few, many, or a class if the clone is expanded.

d_call j_call v_call clone_size cdr3_aa cdr3_nt
- TRBJ1-1 TRBV7-4 many CAPVVRGRYTEAFF TGTGCCCCAGTGGTCCGTGGGCGGTACACTGAAGCTTTCTTT
TRBD2 TRBJ2-1 TRBV7-9 many CASSLSPGGYNEQFF TGTGCCAGCAGCTTATCGCCGGGGGGCTACAATGAGCAGTTCTTC
- TRBJ2-5 TRBV5-6 few CASSQLGGTGSNQETQYF TGTGCCAGCAGCCAGCTGGGGGGAACAGGCTCTAACCAAGAGACCCAGTACTTC
- TRBJ2-4 TRBV9 few CASSVRGGVQNIQYF TGTGCCAGCAGCGTAAGGGGCGGGGTTCAAAACATTCAGTACTTC
TRBD1 TRBJ1-1 TRBV29-1 few CSVDKGTGVSEAFF TGCAGCGTTGATAAAGGGACAGGGGTGTCTGAAGCTTTCTTT
- TRBJ1-1 TRBV29-1 few CSVPVNVNTEAFF TGCAGCGTTCCTGTGAATGTGAACACTGAAGCTTTCTTT
- TRBJ2-3 TRBV4-2 few CASSQTGPSLDTQYF TGTGCCAGCAGCCAGACTGGGCCTTCCTTGGATACGCAGTATTTT
TRBD1 TRBJ2-7 TRBV3-1 few CASSPIGYGTGSYEQYF TGTGCCAGCAGCCCCATAGGCTATGGGACAGGGAGCTACGAGCAGTACTTC
TRBD2 TRBJ2-3 TRBV9 few CASTPSGGRGDTQYF TGTGCCAGCACCCCTAGCGGGGGCCGGGGAGATACGCAGTATTTT
- TRBJ2-5 TRBV12-3/TRBV12-4 many CASSLDRQETQYF TGTGCCAGCAGCCTAGACAGACAAGAGACCCAGTACTTC
TRBD2 TRBJ2-5 TRBV10-3 - CAISRGGDGGWTQYF TGTGCCATCAGTAGGGGAGGGGACGGTGGCTGGACCCAGTACTTC
- TRBJ1-2 TRBV29-1 few CSVGRDWTYGYTF TGCAGCGTTGGCCGGGACTGGACCTATGGCTACACCTTC
TRBD2 TRBJ2-1 TRBV27 - CASSLSGLAGGISYNEQFF TGTGCCAGCAGTTTATCGGGACTAGCGGGGGGGATTTCCTACAATGAGCAGTTCTTC
TRBD2 TRBJ2-1 TRBV2 - CASRRGLAGVHEQFF TGTGCCAGCAGACGAGGACTAGCGGGGGTCCATGAGCAGTTCTTC
- TRBJ1-2 TRBV29-1 - CSVERLLGGNGYTF TGCAGCGTTGAGAGGTTATTAGGGGGGAATGGCTACACCTTC
- TRBJ2-5 TRBV4-2 - CASSQGYRNRTQYF TGTGCCAGCAGCCAAGGTTACCGCAATCGGACCCAGTACTTC
- TRBJ2-5 TRBV12-3/TRBV12-4 few CASSRGSNEQYF TGTGCCAGCAGCCGGGGGAGCAATGAGCAGTACTTC
- TRBJ2-3 TRBV5-1 - CASSPRLEATDTQYF TGCGCCAGCAGCCCCAGGCTAGAGGCCACAGATACGCAGTATTTT
- TRBJ1-1 TRBV28 - CASKGRRMAEAFF TGTGCCAGCAAAGGACGGCGGATGGCTGAAGCTTTCTTT
- TRBJ2-1 TRBV12-5 - CASGLGGGRANEQFF TGTGCTAGTGGTCTCGGAGGAGGCAGGGCGAATGAGCAGTTCTTC
TRBD2 TRBJ2-1 TRBV18 few CASSPPGRGSNEQFF TGTGCCAGCTCACCACCGGGGCGGGGGAGTAATGAGCAGTTCTTC
TRBD2 TRBJ2-5 TRBV20-1 few CSANRDYIKTQYF TGCAGTGCTAACCGGGACTACATAAAGACCCAGTACTTC
- TRBJ1-4 TRBV2 - CASSPQTGIGTNEKLFF TGTGCCAGCAGCCCCCAAACAGGGATAGGAACTAATGAAAAACTGTTTTTT
TRBD1 TRBJ1-2 TRBV4-1 - CASSQDRDRAGGYTF TGCGCCAGCAGCCAAGATAGGGACAGGGCCGGTGGCTACACCTTC
- TRBJ2-5 TRBV19 few CASSTLGGPRETQYF TGTGCCAGTAGTACGTTGGGGGGGCCGAGGGAGACCCAGTACTTC
TRBD1 TRBJ2-1 TRBV3-1 - CASSQVGTGLYEQFF TGTGCCAGCAGCCAAGTCGGGACAGGCCTATACGAGCAGTTCTTC
- TRBJ1-2 TRBV4-1 - CASSQGPGSNYGYTF TGCGCCAGCAGCCAAGGACCAGGGTCTAACTATGGCTACACCTTC
- TRBJ1-5 TRBV19 - CASRVRSNQPQHF TGTGCCAGTAGAGTCAGGAGCAATCAGCCCCAGCATTTT
- TRBJ2-5 TRBV29-1 many CSAIDWGTQYF TGCAGCGCCATAGATTGGGGGACCCAGTACTTC
- TRBJ1-1 TRBV7-9 - CASSKGRNTEAFF TGTGCCAGCAGCAAAGGCAGGAACACTGAAGCTTTCTTT
TRBD2 TRBJ2-3 TRBV4-1 - CASSPFGAGGSTDTQYF TGCGCCAGCAGCCCCTTCGGGGCGGGGGGAAGCACAGATACGCAGTATTTT
TRBD2 TRBJ2-7 TRBV14 - CASSQASGTLYEQYF TGTGCCAGCAGCCAAGCTAGCGGGACATTATACGAGCAGTACTTC
- TRBJ2-5 TRBV5-1 - CASSFRGNYQETQYF TGCGCCAGCAGCTTCCGGGGGAACTACCAAGAGACCCAGTACTTC
- TRBJ2-7 TRBV6-1 - CASNSFSYEQYF TGTGCCAGCAATTCCTTTTCCTACGAGCAGTACTTC
- TRBJ1-1 TRBV20-1 - CGARPDTEAFF TGCGGTGCTAGACCCGACACTGAAGCTTTCTTT
TRBD1 TRBJ2-1 TRBV7-3 few CASSPGQGARNEQFF TGTGCCAGCAGCCCGGGACAGGGGGCTCGCAATGAGCAGTTCTTC
- TRBJ1-6 TRBV12-3/TRBV12-4 - CASSRGTAKYNSPLHF TGTGCCAGCAGCCGCGGGACGGCAAAATATAATTCACCCCTCCACTTT
- TRBJ2-5 TRBV5-1 few CASSSGVRSLTQYF TGCGCCAGCAGCTCCGGGGTCCGATCCTTGACCCAGTACTTC
TRBD1 TRBJ2-2 TRBV10-3 - CARKGDRFTGELFF TGTGCTCGTAAAGGGGACAGATTCACCGGGGAGCTGTTTTTT
- TRBJ2-1 TRBV20-1 few CSGERGPNNEQFF TGCAGTGGGGAACGCGGGCCTAACAATGAGCAGTTCTTC
- TRBJ1-1 TRBV6-5 - CATSGSGTEAFF TGTGCAACGTCCGGGTCAGGCACTGAAGCTTTCTTT
- TRBJ1-2 TRBV2 - CASNPDGDGYTF TGTGCCAGCAACCCCGACGGGGATGGCTACACCTTC
- TRBJ1-6 TRBV6-2/TRBV6-3 - CASGRASSYNSPLHF TGTGCCAGCGGCAGGGCCAGCTCCTATAATTCACCCCTCCACTTT
- TRBJ2-7 TRBV3-1 - CASSRRGGRSYEQYF TGTGCCAGCAGCCGTAGGGGGGGTCGTTCCTACGAGCAGTACTTC
TRBD2 TRBJ2-7 TRBV7-6 - CASSLGSGTSYEQYF TGTGCCAGCAGCTTAGGATCCGGGACTAGCTACGAGCAGTACTTC
- TRBJ1-5 TRBV19 few CASNQPGYQPQHF TGTGCCAGTAATCAGCCCGGGTATCAGCCCCAGCATTTT
TRBD2 TRBJ2-1 TRBV7-2 many CASSRPGLASFRFF TGTGCCAGCAGCCGGCCGGGACTAGCTTCTTTTCGGTTCTTC
TRBD1 TRBJ2-1 TRBV7-9 once CASSPGDRGQRNEQFF TGTGCCAGCAGCCCCGGGGACAGGGGGCAAAGGAATGAGCAGTTCTTC